This T cell receptor beta chain appears in the sequencing data of a study of blood T cells in healthy people across ages. With 6 bases removed from V and 0 bases from J, the gap between germline ends came to 11 bases. Germline CDR1 LNHDA, CDR2 SQIVND (reference sequence). This CDR3 contains 14 residues. For the second PCR, which ran for roughly 6 to 11 cycles, a sample-barcoded 5' primer and a J-beta primer mix were used. One entry per CDR3 protein, called by TCRdb with MiXCR from the 5' RACE reads. The data hold 1.5 million to 2 million distinct CDR3 sequences, with roughly 43% observed a single time.

The chain employs TRBV19 and TRBJ1-1, with D perhaps TRBD1 (6 bases). The source is a human donor in good health. What was sequenced was blood. The CDR3 loop reads CASRTGSMNTEAFF. Written as DNA, the CDR3 is TGTGCCAGTAGGACAGGCTCTATGAACACTGAAGCTTTCTTT.